The text below deals with one T cell receptor beta chain. Its antigen is undetermined. RNA transcripts gave rise to amplified TCR beta CDR3 regions. The primer set for the first-round RT-PCR of the TCR CDR3 was HTBI. Using its own MiXCR run on the multiplex PCR reads, TCRdb lists one record per CDR3 protein. The top ten hold around 30% of the sample, which has around 760,000 distinct CDR3 sequences, roughly 32% seen once. This specimen comes from a study of T cells in Graves' hyperthyroidism and ophthalmopathy. The V end was cut by 2 bases, the J end by 0 bases, with 8 bases between. Germline lookup yields CDR1 MRHNA and CDR2 SNTAGT. This CDR3 is 15 amino acids long. General study findings and limits: Ophthalmopathy was identified by the model a median 6.5 months ahead of onset.

Subjects aged 18 to 65 presented with newly diagnosed hyperthyroidism of less than 2 months' duration. For the diagnoses, clinical symptoms, serum thyroxine and TRAb, thyroid ultrasound and orbital computed tomography were used. Sequenced input: blood. The clonotype was recovered from a woman between 40 and 55 years old with Graves' hyperthyroidism. The rearrangement links TRBV6-4 to TRBJ2-4, with D possibly called TRBD1 or TRBD2 (5 bases each). CDR3 sequence: CASSDRDRAKNIQYF. The CDR3 DNA sequence: TGTGCCAGCAGTGACCGGGACCGAGCCAAAAACATTCAGTACTTC.